These T cell receptor beta chains were read from a single sample in a study of blood T cells in healthy people across ages. From the 5' RACE reads, TCRdb called clonotypes with MiXCR, one entry per CDR3 protein. Altogether about 670,000 distinct CDR3 sequences are present, 40% to 65% being singletons, with the ten largest covering roughly 14%. Sequenced material: blood. The source of these receptors is a woman older than 75 in good health. The CDR3 runs from the conserved cysteine through the conserved F or W. The order of the fields is J gene, clone size, D gene, V gene, CDR3 DNA, CDR3 protein. A D gene is named only where the DNA matches it firmly. Clone size, where shown, is once, few, many, or a class for clones that have expanded.

j_call: TRBJ2-2
clone_size: once
d_call: TRBD1
v_call: TRBV20-1
cdr3_nt: TGCAGTGCTCGGGACAGCTACACCGGGGAGCTGTTTTTT
cdr3_aa: CSARDSYTGELFF

j_call: TRBJ1-2
clone_size: NA
d_call: NA
v_call: TRBV9
cdr3_nt: TGTGCCAGCAGCGCGACAGGCGACTCGGGCTATGGCTACACCTTC
cdr3_aa: CASSATGDSGYGYTF

j_call: TRBJ1-5
clone_size: NA
d_call: NA
v_call: TRBV6-4
cdr3_nt: TGTGCCAGCATCGCCAGGGAGCATTTT
cdr3_aa: CASIAREHF

j_call: TRBJ2-3
clone_size: many
d_call: NA
v_call: TRBV7-3
cdr3_nt: TGTGCCAGCAGCTCAGGGCCTTCCGATACGCAGTATTTT
cdr3_aa: CASSSGPSDTQYF

j_call: TRBJ2-1
clone_size: NA
d_call: TRBD1
v_call: TRBV7-2
cdr3_nt: TGTGCCAGCAGCTTAGACAGGGGGCAAGATGAGCAGTTCTTC
cdr3_aa: CASSLDRGQDEQFF

j_call: TRBJ2-7
clone_size: few
d_call: TRBD2
v_call: TRBV27
cdr3_nt: TGTGCCAGCAGTTCCGTCGCGGCTGGGCGGGAGATCAACGAGCAGTACTTC
cdr3_aa: CASSSVAAGREINEQYF

j_call: TRBJ2-1
clone_size: NA
d_call: NA
v_call: TRBV3-1
cdr3_nt: TGTGCCAGCAGCCTGGGCCTACTGGAAGAGCAGTTCTTC
cdr3_aa: CASSLGLLEEQFF

j_call: TRBJ1-4
clone_size: many
d_call: NA
v_call: TRBV6-6
cdr3_nt: TGTGCCAGCAGGCCCACTCCTGTGGGGGAAAAACTGTTTTTT
cdr3_aa: CASRPTPVGEKLFF

j_call: TRBJ2-3
clone_size: NA
d_call: TRBD1
v_call: TRBV7-3
cdr3_nt: TGTGCCAGCAGCCAAGGACAGGGGGCAGCAGATACGCAGTATTTT
cdr3_aa: CASSQGQGAADTQYF

j_call: TRBJ1-1
clone_size: NA
d_call: TRBD1
v_call: TRBV2
cdr3_nt: TGTGCCAGCCAAACAGAAGGGAGGGGGCGAGCTTTCTTT
cdr3_aa: CASQTEGRGRAFF

j_call: TRBJ2-1
clone_size: NA
d_call: NA
v_call: TRBV29-1
cdr3_nt: TGCAGCGTTTATAAGGGGACCAGCTCCTACAATGAGCAGTTCTTC
cdr3_aa: CSVYKGTSSYNEQFF

j_call: TRBJ2-3
clone_size: NA
d_call: TRBD2
v_call: TRBV4-3
cdr3_nt: TGCGCCAGCAGCCAAGGAGCTAGCGGGACCGGCACAGATACGCAGTATTTT
cdr3_aa: CASSQGASGTGTDTQYF

j_call: TRBJ2-1
clone_size: many
d_call: NA
v_call: TRBV12-3/TRBV12-4
cdr3_nt: TGTGCCAGCAGCTCCGCGGGGAGGACCAATGAGCAGTTCTTC
cdr3_aa: CASSSAGRTNEQFF

j_call: TRBJ2-1
clone_size: many
d_call: NA
v_call: TRBV18
cdr3_nt: TGTGCCAGCTCACCTCCCGCGGGTGAGCAGTTCTTC
cdr3_aa: CASSPPAGEQFF

j_call: TRBJ2-3
clone_size: NA
d_call: NA
v_call: TRBV5-1
cdr3_nt: TGCGCCAGCAGCACCGGACTTAAACCTAGCACAGATACGCAGTATTTT
cdr3_aa: CASSTGLKPSTDTQYF

j_call: TRBJ2-7
clone_size: few
d_call: NA
v_call: TRBV4-1
cdr3_nt: TGCGCCAGCAGCCGGCTTCCGGGACCGATGTACGAGCAGTACTTC
cdr3_aa: CASSRLPGPMYEQYF

j_call: TRBJ2-7
clone_size: NA
d_call: TRBD2
v_call: TRBV4-1
cdr3_nt: TGCGCCAGCAACCAAGGGTTGGGACTAGCCACCGAGCAGTACTTC
cdr3_aa: CASNQGLGLATEQYF

j_call: TRBJ2-5
clone_size: NA
d_call: TRBD1
v_call: TRBV7-2
cdr3_nt: TGTGCCAGCAGACGGGACAGGGGCTTTCAAGAGACCCAGTACTTC
cdr3_aa: CASRRDRGFQETQYF

j_call: TRBJ2-3
clone_size: many
d_call: NA
v_call: TRBV20-1
cdr3_nt: TGCAGTGCTAGCCGGAACAGGCGCACAGATACGCAGTATTTT
cdr3_aa: CSASRNRRTDTQYF

j_call: TRBJ2-4
clone_size: many
d_call: NA
v_call: TRBV28
cdr3_nt: TGTGCCAGCAGTTGGCAGGGTCGGGGCCTAGCCAAAAACATTCAGTACTTC
cdr3_aa: CASSWQGRGLAKNIQYF

j_call: TRBJ2-3
clone_size: NA
d_call: TRBD2
v_call: TRBV7-2
cdr3_nt: TGTGCCAGCAGCTTGACTAGCGATGCGCAGTATTTT
cdr3_aa: CASSLTSDAQYF

j_call: TRBJ2-2
clone_size: NA
d_call: NA
v_call: TRBV29-1
cdr3_nt: TGCGGCGTTGTCAACAACACCGGGGAGCTGTTTTTT
cdr3_aa: CGVVNNTGELFF

j_call: TRBJ2-5
clone_size: NA
d_call: NA
v_call: TRBV18
cdr3_nt: TGTGCCAGCTCACCACCAGTACGGGAGACCCAGTACTTC
cdr3_aa: CASSPPVRETQYF

j_call: TRBJ2-7
clone_size: NA
d_call: NA
v_call: TRBV20-1
cdr3_nt: TGCAGTGCTAGTTCCCCCAAGCGCACGTACAATGAGCAGTACTTC
cdr3_aa: CSASSPKRTYNEQYF

j_call: TRBJ1-2
clone_size: NA
d_call: NA
v_call: TRBV7-2
cdr3_nt: TGTGCCAGCACCCCCGGCGATTCCTATGGCTACACCTTC
cdr3_aa: CASTPGDSYGYTF

j_call: TRBJ2-7
clone_size: NA
d_call: TRBD1
v_call: TRBV6-5
cdr3_nt: TGTGCCAGCAGTTATGACCCCGGGACAGGGCCCTACGAGCAGTACTTC
cdr3_aa: CASSYDPGTGPYEQYF

j_call: TRBJ2-1
clone_size: few
d_call: NA
v_call: TRBV4-3
cdr3_nt: TGCGCCAGCAGCCAAGTTTATCGCGAGGGAGAGCAGTTCTTC
cdr3_aa: CASSQVYREGEQFF

j_call: TRBJ1-2
clone_size: many
d_call: NA
v_call: TRBV29-1
cdr3_nt: TGCAGCGTTGGAGGCAGCTACTATGGCTACACCTTC
cdr3_aa: CSVGGSYYGYTF

j_call: TRBJ1-5
clone_size: NA
d_call: NA
v_call: TRBV30
cdr3_nt: TGTGCCTGGAGTAGAACCAGGGGCAATCAGCCCCAGCATTTT
cdr3_aa: CAWSRTRGNQPQHF

j_call: TRBJ2-3
clone_size: many
d_call: NA
v_call: TRBV15
cdr3_nt: TGTGCCACCAGCAGAGAGCCCAGGGGTGGAAATACGCAGTATTTT
cdr3_aa: CATSREPRGGNTQYF

j_call: TRBJ2-5
clone_size: NA
d_call: NA
v_call: TRBV11-3
cdr3_nt: TGTGCCAGCAGCTTAGGGAGGTTCGAGACCCAGTACTTC
cdr3_aa: CASSLGRFETQYF

j_call: TRBJ1-4
clone_size: few
d_call: TRBD1
v_call: TRBV7-2
cdr3_nt: TGTGCCAGCAGCTCGGGACAGCTTAATGAAAAACTGTTTTTT
cdr3_aa: CASSSGQLNEKLFF

j_call: TRBJ1-1
clone_size: NA
d_call: TRBD1
v_call: TRBV7-2
cdr3_nt: TGTGTCAGCAGCTTAGCCGGGACAGGGAAACAAGCTTTCTTT
cdr3_aa: CVSSLAGTGKQAFF

j_call: TRBJ1-4
clone_size: NA
d_call: NA
v_call: TRBV20-1
cdr3_nt: TGCAGTGCTAGCGGCAGGGCTAATGAAAAACTGTTTTTT
cdr3_aa: CSASGRANEKLFF

j_call: TRBJ2-2
clone_size: NA
d_call: TRBD2
v_call: TRBV7-2
cdr3_nt: TGTGCCAGCAGCTTGACTAGCGGGGGCCGTAGAAGGAACACCGGGGAGCTGTTTTTT
cdr3_aa: CASSLTSGGRRRNTGELFF

j_call: TRBJ1-6
clone_size: NA
d_call: TRBD1
v_call: TRBV28
cdr3_nt: TGTACCAGCACCTCCTCAGGGGGATTTCGCAATTCACCCCTCCACTTT
cdr3_aa: CTSTSSGGFRNSPLHF

j_call: TRBJ1-2
clone_size: many
d_call: NA
v_call: TRBV5-1
cdr3_nt: TGCGCCAGCAGCTACGGTGGGGACTATGGCTACACCTTC
cdr3_aa: CASSYGGDYGYTF

j_call: TRBJ2-1
clone_size: many
d_call: NA
v_call: TRBV5-1
cdr3_nt: TGCGCCAGCTCGAAGCACGGCCCCGACAATGAGCAGTTCTTC
cdr3_aa: CASSKHGPDNEQFF

j_call: TRBJ2-7
clone_size: NA
d_call: TRBD2
v_call: TRBV10-3
cdr3_nt: TGTGCCGTCAGCGGAGCGGGGAGCTCCTACAATGAGCAGTACTTC
cdr3_aa: CAVSGAGSSYNEQYF